The T cell receptor beta chain described here comes from a study of patients with pleural tuberculosis. From the reads, TCRdb called clonotypes with MiXCR, one entry per CDR3 protein. The table lists 40,000 to 55,000 distinct CDR3 sequences, about 7.3% of them singletons, with roughly 17% in the top ten. CDR3 length equals 16 residues. With 3 bases clipped from V and 0 bases from J, the junction kept 2 bases outside the gene matches. The chain employs TRBV7-1 and TRBJ2-1, with TRBD2 identical over 10 bases. TRBV7-1 qualifies as an ORF whose function is uncertain. This TCR was sampled from a human donor with pleural tuberculosis. The CDR3 sequence: CASSSLAGDSYNEQFF. The DNA for the CDR3 is TGTGCCAGCAGCTCTCTAGCGGGAGACTCCTACAATGAGCAGTTCTTC.